The rows below give T cell receptor beta chains drawn from one sample of a study of blood T cell repertoires in COVID-19. The repertoire was sequenced with immunoSEQ multiplex PCR; TCRdb's copy has only in-frame clones and lacks some. The repertoire holds 95,000 to 100,000 clones, with 65% to 90% as singletons. The source material was peripheral blood. The receptors come from a man older than 75 with acute or convalescent COVID-19. The CDR3 runs from the conserved cysteine through the conserved F or W. The D gene is left open where the match is weak. Clone size is not always given. Where it is, it says once, few, many or a class for expanded clones.

d_gene	abundance	j_gene	v_gene	CDR3aa	CDR3nt
TRBD1	-	TRBJ2-3	TRBV28	CASTNPGTGKIYTQYF	TGTGCCAGCACCAACCCCGGGACAGGGAAAATTTATACGCAGTATTTT
-	-	TRBJ2-7	TRBV27	CASSLRRIGEQYF	TGTGCCAGCAGTTTAAGGAGAATCGGCGAGCAGTACTTC
TRBD2	-	TRBJ2-7	TRBV5-1	CASSYGSSGSPYEQYF	TGCGCCAGCAGCTACGGGTCTAGCGGGAGCCCCTACGAGCAGTACTTC
-	-	TRBJ2-1	TRBV6-2/TRBV6-3	CASSYGPQVSAIEQFF	TGTGCCAGCAGTTATGGGCCGCAGGTCTCGGCTATCGAGCAGTTCTTC
TRBD2	-	TRBJ2-1	TRBV15	CATRAGASGAYNEQFF	TGTGCCACCAGGGCCGGGGCTAGCGGGGCCTACAATGAGCAGTTCTTC
-	-	TRBJ2-5	TRBV11-2	CASSKASHGGTQYF	TGTGCCAGCAGTAAGGCCTCCCACGGGGGAACCCAGTACTTC
-	-	TRBJ2-7	TRBV4-1	CASSQGWGGQYEQYF	TGCGCCAGCAGCCAAGGTTGGGGGGGGCAATACGAGCAGTACTTC
TRBD1	-	TRBJ1-6	TRBV5-1	CASSPGQGVGLYNSPLHF	TGCGCCAGCAGCCCGGGACAGGGAGTTGGGCTTTATAATTCACCCCTCCACTTT
TRBD1	few	TRBJ2-1	TRBV11-2	CASSFGQGASSEQFF	TGTGCCAGCAGCTTCGGACAGGGGGCGTCCAGTGAGCAGTTCTTC
TRBD2	-	TRBJ2-1	TRBV2	CASSSGSYNEQFF	TGTGCCAGCTCTAGCGGGTCCTACAATGAGCAGTTCTTC
TRBD1	once	TRBJ1-2	TRBV19	CASRNGGQAVYGYTF	TGTGCCAGTAGGAACGGGGGACAGGCGGTATATGGCTACACCTTC
TRBD1	-	TRBJ2-1	TRBV28	CASRPGQGSYNEQFF	TGTGCCAGCAGACCGGGACAGGGCTCCTACAATGAGCAGTTCTTC
TRBD1	-	TRBJ1-2	TRBV18	CASSPGTGGSYGYTF	TGTGCCAGCTCACCAGGGACAGGGGGCAGCTATGGCTACACCTTC
-	-	TRBJ1-6	TRBV7-9	CASSSSTGPLHF	TGTGCCAGCAGCTCCTCAACAGGGCCCCTCCACTTT
-	-	TRBJ1-2	TRBV5-1	CASSSWVAAEDGYTF	TGCGCCAGCAGTTCGTGGGTGGCGGCGGAGGATGGCTACACCTTC
TRBD2	-	TRBJ2-7	TRBV4-3	CASSQDSSGMYEQYF	TGCGCCAGCAGCCAAGATTCTAGCGGGATGTACGAGCAGTACTTC
-	-	TRBJ2-2	TRBV19	CASSTGAGELFF	TGTGCCAGTAGTACGGGAGCCGGGGAGCTGTTTTTT
-	-	TRBJ1-5	TRBV28	CASAASRGQPQHF	TGTGCCAGTGCAGCTTCACGAGGTCAGCCCCAGCATTTT
-	once	TRBJ1-1	TRBV7-6	CASSLVWERRATEAFF	TGTGCCAGCAGCTTAGTTTGGGAGAGACGTGCCACTGAAGCTTTCTTT
TRBD1	once	TRBJ2-5	TRBV7-9	CASSIGTGGQETQYF	TGTGCCAGCAGCATTGGGACAGGGGGCCAAGAGACCCAGTACTTC
-	once	TRBJ2-1	TRBV5-4	CASSFQRAQEQFF	TGTGCCAGCAGCTTTCAGAGGGCTCAGGAGCAGTTCTTC
TRBD2	-	TRBJ2-5	TRBV5-4	CASGRTSGTETQYF	TGTGCCAGCGGGCGGACTAGCGGGACGGAGACCCAGTACTTC
TRBD1	-	TRBJ1-2	TRBV7-2	CASSLEVRRQGAEDGYTF	TGTGCCAGCAGCTTAGAAGTTCGACGACAGGGGGCGGAGGATGGCTACACCTTC
-	few	TRBJ2-1	TRBV24-1	CATSDPSRPPFGNEQFF	TGTGCCACCAGTGATCCTAGCAGACCCCCCTTTGGGAATGAGCAGTTCTTC